The sample holds many counts of the clone carrying this T cell receptor beta chain. Its matching antigen is unknown. The sample comes from a study of T-cell memory formation after mild COVID-19. Study summary: TCR clusters were largely donor specific. Study-wide results and limits: Largely, contracting CD4+ clones fell within CM and EM, and contracting CD8+ clones within EMRA.

5'RACE primed at constant segments yielded TCR alpha and TCR beta cDNA libraries bearing sample barcodes and UMIs. TCRdb ran MiXCR on the 5' RACE reads and lists one entry per CDR3 protein. The table has just over 200,000 distinct CDR3 sequences, more than 8% seen once; the top ten hold 3% to 4.5%. The CDR3 runs 13 residues. Trimming at V came to 2 bases and at J to 8 bases, leaving 3 bases not matched to a gene. Per germline, CDR1 SGHRS and CDR2 YFSETQ. The source of this sequence is a man between 18 and 29 years old who had mild COVID-19 (a few samples of this study predate the infection). Cell type and time point are not known. The specimen was PBMCs or a T cell subset sorted from them (not recorded which). This chain uses TRBV5-1 with TRBJ2-1, with TRBD1 identical over 8 bases. The CDR3 sequence is CASSFRGLDEQFF. The CDR3 region has the DNA TGCGCCAGCAGCTTCAGGGGGCTCGATGAGCAGTTCTTC.